The clone carrying this T cell receptor beta chain was seen just once. Its antigen is undetermined. RNA was isolated and reverse transcribed to cDNA, the sequencing template. TCRdb's table, derived via immunoSEQ multiplex PCR, lists solely in-frame clones and lacks some. The profile shows about 190,000 clones, over 55% of them singletons. As for treatment: oral pan-JAK inhibitor, 5-10 mg twice daily. Trimming removed 7 bases at V and 5 bases at J, with 12 bases between. There are 12 residues in the CDR3. Germline V gives CDR1 SGHRS, CDR2 YFSETQ. This sample is drawn from a study of CD8+ T cells in alopecia areata. Across the study: Those patients who were treated received oral tofacitinib, which was given at 5 to 10 mg twice daily for moderate-to-severe alopecia areata. Study-level findings and limits: Links between baseline CD8+ expansion and response need larger treated cohorts. Tofacitinib did not eliminate many expanded lesional clones from scalp or blood.

This sequence was found in a human donor with alopecia areata. The chain couples TRBV5-1 to TRBJ1-1; D uncertain. The sample consisted of CD4+ T cells sorted from blood, taken at week 24, from a patient treated with tofacitinib. The chain's CDR3 is CASGNIGTEAFF. CDR3 nucleotide sequence: TGCGCCAGCGGAAATATAGGGACTGAAGCTTTCTTT.